Below are 22 T cell receptor beta chains sequenced from a single sample in a study of CD8 T cells in ankylosing spondylitis. TCRdb re-analysed the 5' RACE reads in MiXCR, keeping a single row per CDR3 protein. This sample has some 270,000 distinct CDR3 sequences, with around 32% found just once. The sequenced material came from blood, either unsorted or a sorted T cell fraction (not recorded which). The receptors were gathered from a male donor with ankylosing spondylitis or in good health (not recorded which).

This clonotype was counted ten times or more. J is TRBJ2-3 and V is TRBV29-1; no clear D. V was pared by 4 bases and J by 6 bases, with 8 bases between. Germline loops: CDR1 SQVTM, CDR2 ANQGSEA. The CDR3 has 11 amino acids. The CDR3 region has the DNA TGCAGCGTTGCCCCAGTGGATACGCAGTATTTT. This encodes CSVAPVDTQYF.

This clonotype turned up a few times. The gene calls are TRBV20-1 and TRBJ2-7; TRBD1 matches 9 bases. Germline V gives CDR1 DFQATT, CDR2 SNEGSKA (reference sequence). This CDR3 comprises 15 residues. V gave up 5 bases and J gave up 5 bases; unmatched junction bases: 13. This CDR3 reads CSALDPGQGVHEQYF. The CDR3 DNA reads as TGCAGTGCTCTAGATCCGGGACAGGGCGTCCACGAGCAGTACTTC.

This chain links TRBV5-1 with TRBJ2-3; 8 nucleotides agree with TRBD2. This CDR3 is 18 amino acids long. V shed 4 bases, J shed 4 bases, and the junction held 17 bases outside the gene matches. From germline, CDR1 is SGHRS and CDR2 YFSETQ. As DNA, the CDR3 is TGCGCCAGCAGCCCAGGACTTGGACTAGCTGTATCAGCAGATACGCAGTATTTT. This sequence encodes CASSPGLGLAVSADTQYF.

This clonotype was counted a few times. The V call is TRBV5-5, the J call TRBJ2-7, with 11 bases matching TRBD2. Germline V gives CDR1 SGHKS, CDR2 YYEKEE (reference sequence). The CDR3 is 16 residues long. The junction had 8 bases not matched to a gene; V was cut back by 3 bases and J by 3 bases. The CDR3 sequence is CASSWRTSGGHYEQYF. CDR3 coding DNA: TGTGCCAGCAGCTGGCGAACTAGCGGGGGCCACTACGAGCAGTACTTC. Combining the CDR3 with reference TRBV5-5 and TRBJ2-7 gives the whole variable domain DAGVTQSPTHLIKTRGQQVTLRCSPISGHKSVSWYQQVLGQGPQFIFQYYEKEERGRGNFPDRFSARQFPNYSSELNVNALLLGDSALYLCASSWRTSGGHYEQYFGPGTRLTVT.

This clonotype appeared a few times. The chain has TRBV15 and TRBJ2-1; 9 bases are a match to TRBD2. The length of the CDR3 is 16 residues. V trimming: 2 bases; J trimming: 4 bases; junction bases outside the gene matches: 6. Germline CDR1 and CDR2: LNHNV and YYDKDF (reference sequence). The chain's CDR3 is CATSRLTSGFYNEQFF. The CDR3 bases are TGTGCCACCAGCAGATTGACTAGCGGTTTTTACAATGAGCAGTTCTTC.

The CDR3 is CASSFGQGNEQYF. CDR3 in DNA: TGTGCCAGCAGCTTTGGACAGGGGAACGAGCAGTACTTC. V gene TRBV7-9 combines with J gene TRBJ2-7, with 9 positions matching TRBD1. The J segment lost 5 bases and the V segment lost 3 bases, leaving 2 bases of the junction unmatched. The CDR3 covers 13 residues. Per the germline V gene, CDR1 is SEHNR and CDR2 is FQNEAQ (reference sequence).

The chain has TRBV6-5 and TRBJ1-2; a weak D match, TRBD1 (5 bases). Trimming removed 6 bases from V and 8 bases from J, with 13 bases in between. This CDR3 spans 12 amino acids. Germline assignment: CDR1 MNHEY and CDR2 SVGAGI. The CDR3, as DNA: TGTGCCAGCAGCGGGACCCGCGGGGGCTACACCTTC. Translating gives CASSGTRGGYTF.

The V and J genes are TRBV15 and TRBJ2-2; the D gene could be TRBD1 or TRBD2 (6 bases each). This CDR3 comprises 16 residues. Trimming left V 0 bases short and J 5 bases short, with 13 bases between. Germline loops: CDR1 LNHNV, CDR2 YYDKDF (reference sequence). The CDR3: CATSRESGALTGELFF. The CDR3 DNA reads TGTGCCACCAGCAGAGAATCGGGGGCCTTGACCGGGGAGCTGTTTTTT.

This clonotype was observed at least ten times. V gene TRBV12-3 or TRBV12-4 combines with J gene TRBJ2-1; TRBD1 might be the D (5 bases). V lost 1 base and J 8 bases, leaving 15 bases between the germline ends. The CDR3 loop spans 15 amino acids. The CDR3 loop is CASSLEAGNIDEQFF. CDR3 in DNA: TGTGCCAGCAGTTTAGAGGCAGGGAATATCGATGAGCAGTTCTTC.

The chain has TRBV11-2 and TRBJ2-1; TRBD2 is a possible D gene (6 bases). The CDR3 has 15 amino acids. V shed 5 bases and J shed 0 bases, with 11 bases lying between them. Germline lookup yields CDR1 SGHAT and CDR2 FQNNGV. The DNA for the CDR3 is TGTGCCAGCAGCCCACGGGGGAGCTCCTACAATGAGCAGTTCTTC. Protein: CASSPRGSSYNEQFF. Together with reference TRBV11-2 and TRBJ2-1, the CDR3 gives the full variable domain: EAGVAQSPRYKIIEKRQSVAFWCNPISGHATLYWYQQILGQGPKLLIQFQNNGVVDDSQLPKDRFSAERLKGVDSTLKIQPAKLEDSAVYLCASSPRGSSYNEQFFGPGTRLTVL.

V is TRBV25-1 and J is TRBJ2-3, with 8 bases aligning to TRBD2. With V trimmed by 5 bases and J by 1 base, 11 bases remained unmatched. Germline loops: CDR1 MGHDK, CDR2 SYGVNS. The CDR3 length is 17 residues. CDR3 residues: CASSQARGAGGTDTQYF. The CDR3 DNA follows: TGTGCCAGCAGTCAGGCAAGAGGAGCGGGGGGCACAGATACGCAGTATTTT.

This clonotype was counted between two and nine times. The rearrangement uses TRBV6-1 and TRBJ2-7; D is possibly TRBD1 (6 bases). CDR1 and CDR2 (germline): MNHNS, SASEGT. V was cut by 2 bases and J by 2 bases, with 16 bases left in between. This CDR3 is built from 16 residues. CDR3 in amino acids: CASSERTADSPYEQYF. DNA of the CDR3: TGTGCCAGCAGTGAAAGGACCGCGGACAGCCCCTACGAGCAGTACTTC.

In its sample, this clonotype was seen many times. The chain joins TRBV6-5 to TRBJ2-2; D is uncertain. Trimming cost V 2 bases and J 3 bases, with 13 bases left between them. This CDR3 spans 16 amino acids. Germline loops: CDR1 MNHEY, CDR2 SVGAGI. This chain's CDR3 is CASSYRKASYTGELFF. CDR3 bases: TGTGCCAGCAGTTACCGCAAAGCGAGCTACACCGGGGAGCTGTTTTTT.

This rearrangement joins TRBV12-3 or TRBV12-4 to TRBJ2-2; 9 positions match TRBD1. Losses at the gene ends were 0 bases for V and 8 bases for J; bases not matched to a gene: 4. This CDR3 has 15 amino acids. DNA for the CDR3: TGTGCCAGCAGTTTAGCCGGGACAGGGTTTGGGGAGCTGTTTTTT. This sequence encodes CASSLAGTGFGELFF.

V gene TRBV20-1 combines with J gene TRBJ2-1; TRBD2 aligns across 8 bases. CDR1 is DFQATT and CDR2 is SNEGSKA in the germline V gene (reference sequence). The CDR3 extends over 15 amino acids. V lost 3 bases, J lost 5 bases, and 9 bases stayed unmatched. CDR3 DNA: TGCAGTGCTAGCCACCGACTAGCGAACGACAATGAGCAGTTCTTC. It is translated as CSASHRLANDNEQFF.

The chain carries TRBV5-1 and TRBJ2-7; TRBD1 matches at 7 bases. Germline CDR1 and CDR2: SGHRS and YFSETQ. V lost 0 bases, J lost 1 base, and 7 bases stayed unmatched. The CDR3 is 16 amino acids. The CDR3 DNA sequence: TGCGCCAGCAGCTTGGCTTCGACAGGGCCTTCCTACGAGCAGTACTTC. This encodes CASSLASTGPSYEQYF.

CDR3 sequence reads: CASSLSPRATYNEQFF. Here the CDR3 DNA reads TGTGCCAGCAGCTTGAGCCCCAGGGCCACCTACAATGAGCAGTTCTTC. This chain connects TRBV7-9 to TRBJ2-1, with D tentatively TRBD1 (5 bases). This CDR3 has 16 amino acids. V shed 3 bases and J shed 2 bases, with 14 bases lying between them. Germline lookup yields CDR1 SEHNR and CDR2 FQNEAQ (reference sequence).

J is TRBJ2-7 and V is TRBV5-1; tentatively, D is TRBD2 (6 bases). V shed 2 bases and J shed 3 bases, with 12 bases lying between them. The CDR3 runs 14 residues. CDR1 and CDR2 from the germline V gene are SGHRS and YFSETQ. The CDR3 DNA is TGCGCCAGCAGCTTTGAAGCGGGCTTCTACGAGCAGTACTTC. Amino acids: CASSFEAGFYEQYF.

The chain couples TRBV5-1 to TRBJ2-2; 7 bases agree with TRBD1. V shed 2 bases and J 5 bases; nucleotides not matched to a gene: 6. The CDR3 has 15 residues. From germline, CDR1 is SGHRS and CDR2 YFSETQ. In nucleotides, the CDR3 is TGCGCCAGCAGCTTAGAGGACAGGACAACCGGGGAGCTGTTTTTT. Amino acids: CASSLEDRTTGELFF.

The chain couples TRBV20-1 to TRBJ2-2; D might be TRBD2 (6 bases). Trimming cost V 0 bases and J 12 bases, with 23 bases left between them. The CDR3 has 16 residues. The germline V gene has CDR1 DFQATT and CDR2 SNEGSKA (reference sequence). CDR3 coding DNA: TGCAGTGCTAGAGAACGGGGGAAGTCCACCTTCCCCAAGCTGTTTTTT. It specifies CSARERGKSTFPKLFF.

J is TRBJ2-7 and V is TRBV2; D ambiguous. Trimming shortened V by 6 bases and J by 6 bases, and 6 bases separated the two germline ends. This CDR3 is 10 amino acids long. CDR1 is SNHLY and CDR2 is FYNNEI in the germline V gene. The CDR3 DNA sequence: TGTGCCAGCAGGGCAGCCGAGCAGTACTTC. This translates into CASRAAEQYF.

The chain couples TRBV27 to TRBJ1-1; D is possibly TRBD1 (5 bases). CDR1 is MNHEY and CDR2 is SMNVEV in the germline V gene (reference sequence). CDR3 length: 14 residues. V was pared by 3 bases and J by 1 base, with 9 bases between. Written as DNA, the CDR3 is TGTGCCAGCAGTTTCCCAGGACAGAACACTGAAGCTTTCTTT. This encodes CASSFPGQNTEAFF.